Listed below are T cell receptor beta chains from one sample, sequenced in a study of human T cells and chemical hapten exposure. TCRdb recomputed calls from the RACE reads with MiXCR, one row per CDR3 protein. This table holds approximately 59,000 distinct CDR3 sequences, about 6.5% found once. The sample was whole blood. These receptors originate from a female donor in good health. Some clones in this sample may be carry-over from other donors' samples. Each CDR3 is given with its conserved first and last residue. A D gene is named only where the DNA matches it firmly. The size field is filled for only some rows; it gives once, few, many or a size class.

j_call v_call clone_size d_call cdr3_aa cdr3_nt
TRBJ1-5 TRBV6-5 many . CASSSRRESNQPQHF TGTGCCAGCAGTAGCCGCCGGGAAAGCAATCAGCCCCAGCATTTT
TRBJ2-1 TRBV6-2/TRBV6-3 many TRBD1 CASSRQGGYNEQFF TGTGCCAGCAGTCGACAGGGGGGGTACAATGAGCAGTTCTTC
TRBJ2-1 TRBV14 many TRBD1 CASSQVYRGEQFF TGTGCCAGCAGCCAAGTGTACAGGGGTGAGCAGTTCTTC
TRBJ1-1 TRBV2 many TRBD1 CASNTGQGATTPFF TGTGCCAGCAACACGGGACAGGGGGCGACAACTCCTTTCTTT
TRBJ2-3 TRBV11-1 many . CASSLATAFTDTQYF TGTGCCAGCAGCTTAGCGACGGCGTTCACAGATACGCAGTATTTT
TRBJ1-4 TRBV9 few . CASSSPVGALAEKLFF TGTGCCAGCAGCTCTCCTGTGGGGGCGTTGGCGGAAAAACTGTTTTTT
TRBJ2-1 TRBV29-1 many . CSVDSNEQFF TGCAGCGTTGACTCCAATGAGCAGTTCTTC
TRBJ2-1 TRBV29-1 . . CSVEVGDGFLDEQFF TGCAGCGTTGAAGTGGGTGACGGGTTTCTGGATGAGCAGTTCTTC
TRBJ2-1 TRBV12-3/TRBV12-4 few . CASLDPSYNEQFF TGTGCCAGCTTGGATCCCTCCTACAATGAGCAGTTCTTC
TRBJ2-7 TRBV11-2 . . CASSAVRASTYEQYF TGTGCCAGCAGCGCCGTGCGGGCTTCCACCTACGAGCAGTACTTC
TRBJ2-3 TRBV7-6 few . CASSFDVAADTQYF TGTGCCAGCAGCTTCGATGTCGCCGCAGATACGCAGTATTTT
TRBJ2-1 TRBV3-1 . . CASSQDYESANEQFF TGTGCCAGCAGCCAAGATTATGAGAGCGCTAATGAGCAGTTCTTC
TRBJ2-1 TRBV7-2 few . CASSLESSYNEQFF TGTGCCAGCAGCTTAGAATCCTCCTACAATGAGCAGTTCTTC
TRBJ2-5 TRBV23-1 . . CASSQIPEGRCQETQYF TGCGCCAGCAGTCAAATCCCCGAGGGGAGGTGCCAAGAGACCCAGTACTTC
TRBJ2-7 TRBV28 few TRBD2 CASSLTAGVSEQYF TGTGCCAGCAGTTTGACGGCGGGAGTATCCGAGCAGTACTTC
TRBJ1-1 TRBV5-1 many . CASNDFRGTEAFF TGCGCCAGCAACGACTTCAGGGGCACTGAAGCTTTCTTT
TRBJ1-3 TRBV28 few TRBD1 CASSLQGLSGNTIYF TGTGCCAGCAGCCTACAGGGGCTCTCTGGAAACACCATATATTTT
TRBJ2-7 TRBV5-8 . TRBD1 CASSWTGAPTEQYF TGTGCCAGCAGCTGGACAGGGGCCCCTACCGAGCAGTACTTC
TRBJ1-2 TRBV6-1 many . CASSVQVLDYGYTF TGTGCCAGCAGTGTCCAGGTCCTGGACTATGGCTACACCTTC
TRBJ2-7 TRBV11-2 many . CASSLAVGEQYF TGTGCCAGCAGCTTAGCGGTCGGAGAGCAGTACTTC
TRBJ2-3 TRBV7-3 . . CASSYTCGTDTQYF TGTGCCAGCAGTTATACTTGTGGCACAGATACGCAGTATTTT
TRBJ2-7 TRBV20-1 few TRBD2 CSASGTLAVLQYF TGCAGTGCTAGTGGAACACTAGCGGTTCTCCAGTACTTC
TRBJ1-1 TRBV30 many . CAWNGGYNVAFF TGTGCCTGGAATGGAGGGTATAATGTAGCTTTCTTT
TRBJ2-7 TRBV11-2 many TRBD2 CASSPGGAGEQYF TGTGCCAGCAGCCCGGGGGGGGCGGGCGAGCAGTACTTC
TRBJ2-1 TRBV6-5 few TRBD2 CASRKLAGGNNEQFF TGTGCCAGCAGAAAATTAGCGGGAGGTAACAATGAGCAGTTCTTC
TRBJ2-2 TRBV28 . . CASSPRETGELFF TGTGCCAGCAGTCCCAGGGAAACCGGGGAGCTGTTTTTT
TRBJ2-7 TRBV6-4 many . CASSDSRWLTYEQYF TGTGCCAGCAGTGACTCGAGGTGGCTCACCTACGAGCAGTACTTC
TRBJ2-3 TRBV29-1 many TRBD2 CSVEAGTSGGAPQYF TGCAGCGTTGAAGCCGGGACTAGCGGTGGGGCTCCGCAGTATTTT
TRBJ2-5 TRBV10-3 . TRBD2 CAISESRGSGRPETQYF TGTGCCATCAGTGAGTCCCGCGGTAGCGGGAGGCCGGAGACCCAGTACTTC
TRBJ1-5 TRBV12-3/TRBV12-4 few . CASSLALRVPNQPQHF TGTGCCAGCAGTTTAGCGCTAAGGGTGCCTAATCAGCCCCAGCATTTT
TRBJ2-5 TRBV5-1 few . CASSLSGFGGSETQYF TGCGCCAGCAGCTTATCAGGTTTTGGAGGGTCAGAGACCCAGTACTTC
TRBJ2-7 TRBV21-1 many . CASSHYVPGGVGEQYF TGTGCCAGCAGCCATTACGTTCCAGGGGGCGTCGGCGAGCAGTACTTC